The T cell receptor beta chain described here comes from a study of tumor-infiltrating lymphocytes in primary liver carcinoma. Germline DNA was also extracted, and blood RNA derived from unsorted whole blood. Germline V gives CDR1 SGHAT, CDR2 FQNNGV. CDR3 length equals 14 residues. A note on this clonotype: Germline and junction disagree at one end, which may indicate a read error.

Starting material of 450 to 550 ng total RNA yielded TCR beta cDNA via a constant-region primer. Libraries covering TCR beta were generated through three nested multiplex PCR rounds (using a slightly modified ARM-PCR). PCR rounds one and two used TRBV1-TRBV30 forward primers with a C-beta reverse primer for around 11 cycles each. From the multiplex PCR reads, TCRdb called clonotypes with MiXCR, one entry per CDR3 protein. The sample includes 300,000 to 400,000 distinct CDR3 sequences, about 65% seen only once; the top ten take 6.5%. This clonotype originated in a man aged 40-49 years with primary liver carcinoma and hepatitis B virus infection. The chain is built from TRBV11-2 and TRBJ2-3; possibly TRBD2 for D (5 bases). The sequencing sample was made of peripheral blood. The CDR3 region has the DNA TGTACCAGCAGCTTAATGAGGGCTGCTGATACGCAGTATTTT. Translated: CTSSLMRAADTQYF.